This entry lists 23 T cell receptor beta chains sequenced from one sample in a study of blood T cells in healthy people across ages. Together with a sample-barcoded 5' primer, a J-beta primer mix was included in a second PCR lasting about 7 to 11 cycles. TCRdb re-called the 5' RACE reads through MiXCR, storing one row per CDR3 protein. In the table there are around 1,600,000 distinct CDR3 sequences, approximately 43% of which are singletons. Sequencing input: blood. Source of these receptors: a woman younger than 35 in good health.

This clonotype showed up just a few times. The genes are TRBV20-1 and TRBJ2-1; a possible D gene is TRBD2 (6 bases). The CDR3 contains 15 residues. V shed 1 base and J shed 8 bases, with 18 bases lying between them. Germline lookup yields CDR1 DFQATT and CDR2 SNEGSKA (reference sequence). CDR3 DNA sequence: TGCAGTGCTAGAGCTTCCGGGACTCTTTGGGATGAGCAGTTCTTC. As protein: CSARASGTLWDEQFF.

CDR3 region: CASQGAGTEAFF. CDR3 DNA: TGTGCCAGCCAGGGGGCAGGTACTGAAGCTTTCTTT. The chain joins TRBV7-3 to TRBJ1-1; TRBD1 matches at 8 bases. Trimming cost V 8 bases and J 5 bases; bases outside gene matches: 4. CDR3 length: 12 residues. The germline V gene encodes CDR1 SGHTA and CDR2 FQGTGA.

Comment on this clonotype: A junction boundary mismatches the germline segment, possibly from a read error. The rearrangement links TRBV29-1 to TRBJ2-4; D assignment may be TRBD1 or TRBD2 (6 bases each). Germline values: CDR1 SQVTM, CDR2 ANQGSEA. This CDR3 has 13 amino acids. The CDR3 spells CSFEEGGKNIQYF. CDR3 nucleotides: TGCAGCTTTGAAGAAGGGGGGAAAAACATTCAGTACTTC. The full variable domain, its missing parts supplied by reference TRBV29-1 and TRBJ2-4, is SAVISQKPSRDICQRGTSLTIQCQVDSQVTMMFWYRQQPGQSLTLIATANQGSEATYESGFVIDKFPISRPNLTFSTLTVSNMSPEDSSIYLCSFEEGGKNIQYFGAGTRLSVL.

The table lists this clonotype with many counts. This chain connects TRBV5-1 to TRBJ1-2; TRBD1 agrees at 7 bases. This CDR3 region has 15 residues. V lost 0 bases and J lost 7; bases outside the gene matches: 9. CDR1 SGHRS and CDR2 YFSETQ come from the germline V gene. The CDR3 DNA reads as TGCGCCAGCAGCTTGGGGGACAGATCCACTATTGGCTACACCTTC. Its protein is CASSLGDRSTIGYTF. The full variable domain, completed using reference TRBV5-1 and TRBJ1-2, is KAGVTQTPRYLIKTRGQQVTLSCSPISGHRSVSWYQQTPGQGLQFLFEYFSETQRNKGNFPGRFSGRQFSNSRSEMNVSTLELGDSALYLCASSLGDRSTIGYTFGSGTRLTVV.

This clonotype has ten or more counts. This chain connects TRBV4-3 to TRBJ2-1; TRBD1 matches 7 bases. The length of the CDR3 is 14 residues. Germline V gene lookup returns CDR1 LGHNA and CDR2 YSLEER. Trimming removed 0 bases from V and 4 bases from J; junction bases left unmatched: 0. The DNA for the CDR3 is TGCGCCAGCAGCCAAGACAGGGGGTACAATGAGCAGTTCTTC. Its protein is CASSQDRGYNEQFF.

A note on this clonotype: At one end the junction does not follow the germline gene, possibly because of a read error. The chain employs TRBV12-3 or TRBV12-4 and TRBJ2-1; D is perhaps TRBD2 (5 bases). This CDR3 is built from 16 residues. The CDR3 coding sequence is TGTACCAGCAGTTTGCGGTTAGCGCTGACCTACAATGAGCAGTTCTTC. This encodes CTSSLRLALTYNEQFF.

This clonotype was observed a handful of times. The chain uses TRBV12-3 or TRBV12-4 and TRBJ2-7; D is perhaps TRBD1 (5 bases). The V and J ends lost 7 bases and 2 bases respectively, with 15 bases between them. This CDR3 contains 14 residues. The CDR3 loop is CASTLSRQTYEQYF. The CDR3 DNA follows: TGTGCCAGCACCCTCAGCAGACAGACCTACGAGCAGTACTTC.

This chain connects TRBV7-8 to TRBJ2-1, with D uncertain. Trimming shortened V by 7 bases and J by 5 bases, and 9 bases separated the two germline ends. CDR1 SGHVS and CDR2 FQNEAQ come from the germline V gene. The CDR3 is 12 amino acids. Here the CDR3 reads CASTPADNEQFF. CDR3 coding DNA: TGTGCCAGCACTCCCGCTGACAATGAGCAGTTCTTC.

This clonotype was counted at least ten times. The CDR3 is CASSSRGHEQYF. CDR3 DNA sequence: TGTGCCAGCAGTTCGAGGGGTCACGAGCAGTACTTC. V usage is TRBV28 and J usage is TRBJ2-7; D is tentatively TRBD1 or TRBD2 (5 bases each). The CDR3 is made up of 12 amino acids. Germline V gene sequence: CDR1 MDHEN, CDR2 SYDVKM. Trimming took off 4 bases at V and 5 bases at J, with 9 bases between the two ends. Using reference TRBV28 and TRBJ2-7 for the parts outside the CDR3, the full variable domain is DVKVTQSSRYLVKRTGEKVFLECVQDMDHENMFWYRQDPGLGLRLIYFSYDVKMKEKGDIPEGYSVSREKKERFSLILESASTNQTSMYLCASSSRGHEQYFGPGTRLTVT.

The chain uses TRBV2 and TRBJ2-2, with a tentative D call TRBD1 (5 bases). V was cut by 2 bases and J by 7 bases, with 11 bases left in between. Per germline, CDR1 SNHLY and CDR2 FYNNEI. The CDR3 totals 14 residues. The CDR3 protein is CASSEWGSSGELFF. The CDR3 DNA reads TGTGCCAGCAGTGAATGGGGCAGCAGCGGGGAGCTGTTTTTT.

Turning to this clonotype: The junction departs from the called germline gene at one end, perhaps through a read error. The chain couples TRBV10-3 to TRBJ1-6, with 8 bases that match TRBD1. This CDR3 comprises 13 residues. Germline values: CDR1 ENHRY, CDR2 SYGVKD. CDR3 loop: CASKGQGGTPLRF. CDR3 bases: TGTGCCAGCAAAGGACAGGGAGGGACACCCCTCCGCTTT.

The J gene is TRBJ1-1, the V gene TRBV7-2, with TRBD1 as a possible D gene (5 bases). The germline CDR1 and CDR2 sequences are SGHTA and FQGNSA. V was cut by 6 bases and J by 5 bases, with 22 bases left in between. The CDR3 contains 16 residues. This CDR3 reads CASREWGRVVGTEAFF. In nucleotides, the CDR3 is TGTGCCAGCAGGGAATGGGGACGAGTTGTGGGGACTGAAGCTTTCTTT. Supplemented by reference TRBV7-2 and TRBJ1-1, the full variable domain reads GAGVSQSPSNKVTEKGKDVELRCDPISGHTALYWYRQSLGQGLEFLIYFQGNSAPDKSGLPSDRFSAERTGGSVSTLTIQRTQQEDSAVYLCASREWGRVVGTEAFFGQGTRLTVV.

This clonotype was observed once. V gene TRBV20-1 combines with J gene TRBJ2-7, with D possibly being TRBD1 or TRBD2 (5 bases each). Trimming cost V 0 bases and J 2 bases, with 17 bases left between them. The CDR3 is 16 amino acids. In germline, CDR1 is DFQATT, CDR2 SNEGSKA (reference sequence). The CDR3 here is CSARDYDHRDPYEQYF. CDR3 in DNA: TGCAGTGCTAGAGATTACGACCATCGGGACCCCTACGAGCAGTACTTC.

The chain couples TRBV29-1 to TRBJ1-6, with D possibly being TRBD1 (5 bases). This CDR3 is 13 amino acids long. V was shortened by 6 bases and J by 5 bases, with 11 bases between the two germline ends. The germline V gene encodes CDR1 SQVTM and CDR2 ANQGSEA. The CDR3 sequence is CSVKTANNSPLHF. CDR3 in DNA: TGCAGCGTCAAGACAGCTAATAATTCACCCCTCCACTTT.

The V gene is TRBV28, the J gene TRBJ2-7; weak D call: TRBD1 (6 bases). This CDR3 region has 16 residues. Trimming shortened V by 2 bases and J by 5 bases, and 19 bases separated the two germline ends. Germline V gene data show CDR1 as MDHEN and CDR2 as SYDVKM. This chain's CDR3 is CASSLSGWQGIDEQYF. For the CDR3, the DNA is TGTGCCAGCAGTTTAAGTGGTTGGCAGGGGATCGACGAGCAGTACTTC. The full variable domain, completed using reference TRBV28 and TRBJ2-7, is DVKVTQSSRYLVKRTGEKVFLECVQDMDHENMFWYRQDPGLGLRLIYFSYDVKMKEKGDIPEGYSVSREKKERFSLILESASTNQTSMYLCASSLSGWQGIDEQYFGPGTRLTVT.

The sample holds one count of this clonotype. The chain links TRBV7-2 to TRBJ2-3; TRBD2 matches at 9 bases. There are 17 residues in the CDR3. Trimming at V came to 1 base and at J to 2 bases, leaving 7 bases not matched to a gene. Per germline, CDR1 SGHTA and CDR2 FQGNSA. CDR3 region: CASSLVSLAGSTDTQYF. The CDR3 region has the DNA TGTGCCAGCAGCTTAGTGTCGCTAGCGGGGTCCACAGATACGCAGTATTTT.

In regard to this clonotype: The junction differs from germline at one of its ends, possibly a read error. The chain has TRBV5-4 and TRBJ2-3; D gene unclear. CDR3 length equals 12 residues. From germline, CDR1 is SGHNT and CDR2 YYREEE (reference sequence). The CDR3 nucleotides are TGTGCCAGCATCTTGGAAGCAGATACGCAGTATTTT. The encoded protein is CASILEADTQYF. Complete variable domain (other parts from reference TRBV5-4 and TRBJ2-3): ETGVTQSPTHLIKTRGQQVTLRCSSQSGHNTVSWYQQALGQGPQFIFQYYREEENGRGNFPPRFSGLQFPNYSSELNVNALELDDSALYLCASILEADTQYFGPGTRLTVL.

This clonotype was detected only a few times. This sequence joins TRBV29-1 and TRBJ2-3; 13 bases line up with TRBD2. The trim removed 3 bases at V and 2 bases at J, leaving 2 bases unmatched. Per germline, CDR1 SQVTM and CDR2 ANQGSEA. The CDR3 runs 15 residues. CDR3 in DNA: TGCAGCGTTGAGGGACTAGCGGGGAACACAGATACGCAGTATTTT. This sequence encodes CSVEGLAGNTDTQYF.

This clonotype turned up a few times. The chain employs TRBV4-2 and TRBJ2-1; TRBD1 might be the D (5 bases). Per germline, CDR1 LGHNA and CDR2 YNFKEQ. The V gene lost 4 bases and the J gene lost 9 bases, with 25 bases spanning the gap. There are 17 residues in the CDR3. The CDR3 here is CASSPTASKLLRGEQFF. The CDR3 DNA reads as TGTGCCAGCAGCCCCACAGCTAGTAAGTTGCTTAGGGGTGAGCAGTTCTTC.

There are a few counts of this clonotype. A much larger clonotype is one base distant, so this may be a read error. In DNA, the CDR3 is TGTGCCAGCAGCGTGCACGCGGACTATGGCTACACCTTC. Its translation: CASSVHADYGYTF. V and J are TRBV5-8 and TRBJ1-2; D is unresolved. The CDR3 covers 13 residues. Looked up from germline, CDR1 is SGHTS and CDR2 is YDEGEE. Trimming pared 4 bases from V and 3 bases from J, leaving 10 bases between.

This clonotype has only a few counts. J is TRBJ2-3 and V is TRBV29-1; tentatively, D is TRBD2 (6 bases). CDR3 length equals 14 residues. V shed 4 bases and J shed 1 base, with 12 bases lying between them. The germline gives CDR1 SQVTM, CDR2 ANQGSEA. CDR3 loop: CSVAGSVGTDTQYF. Here the CDR3 DNA reads TGCAGCGTTGCCGGGAGTGTAGGCACAGATACGCAGTATTTT.

The rearrangement links TRBV7-2 to TRBJ2-1; 8 bases are a match to TRBD2. The V and J ends lost 2 bases and 4 bases, in that order; junction bases with no gene match: 4. Germline loops: CDR1 SGHTA, CDR2 FQGNSA. The CDR3 is made up of 15 amino acids. The CDR3 loop is CASSLYSGTYNEQFF. CDR3 nucleotide sequence: TGTGCCAGCAGCTTATATAGCGGGACGTACAATGAGCAGTTCTTC.

This clonotype was detected ten times or more. A read error may account for a junction end that differs from germline. Here the CDR3 reads CASSQGQNYGYTF. The CDR3, as DNA: TGTGCCAGCAGCCAAGGACAGAACTATGGCTACACCTTC. The chain couples TRBV4-1 to TRBJ1-2; TRBD1 is a possible D gene (6 bases). This CDR3 has 13 amino acids. Germline-derived CDR1 and CDR2 are MGHRA and YSYEKL.